The 12 T cell receptor beta chains reported below all come from one sample, sequenced in a study of tissue T cells after allogeneic stem cell transplantation. The protocol was immunoSEQ multiplex PCR, while the TCRdb copy is restricted to in-frame clones and leaves out a portion. The sample shows some 11,000 clones, approximately 70% of them seen only once. The sample consisted of tissue from the right colon, taken at autopsy. The source is a woman aged 18 to 49 with breast cancer.

This clone was observed a handful of times. The chain has TRBV12-3 or TRBV12-4 and TRBJ1-5, with D maybe TRBD1 (6 bases). The CDR3 is made up of 13 amino acids. Trimming pared 5 bases from V and 6 bases from J, leaving 11 bases between. DNA of the CDR3: TGTGCCAGCAGTCCCCGGGACACTCAGCCCCAGCATTTT. As protein: CASSPRDTQPQHF.

This clone rates as large. The V and J genes are TRBV6-2 or TRBV6-3 and TRBJ2-4, with 9 nucleotides matching TRBD1. The germline gives CDR1 MNHEY, CDR2 SVGEGT. After removal of 4 bases from V and 6 bases from J, the junction contained 13 bases not matched to a gene. The CDR3 consists of 17 residues. The CDR3 DNA is TGTGCCAGCAGTTCGAAAACAGGGGGCGGTTATGGAAACATTCAGTACTTC. This codes for CASSSKTGGGYGNIQYF.

This chain links TRBV18 with TRBJ2-2; 9 nucleotides agree with TRBD1. Trimming removed 3 bases from V and 4 bases from J; junction bases left unmatched: 3. This CDR3 has 15 residues. The germline V gene has CDR1 KGHSH and CDR2 LQKENI. In nucleotides, the CDR3 is TGTGCCAGCTCACCCTGGACAGGGGCCACCGGGGAGCTGTTTTTT. Protein product: CASSPWTGATGELFF.

V gene TRBV20-1 combines with J gene TRBJ1-4; possibly TRBD1 for D (6 bases). This CDR3 contains 13 residues. Trimming took 3 bases from V and 7 from J, leaving 12 bases between them. The germline V gene encodes CDR1 DFQATT and CDR2 SNEGSKA (reference sequence). The CDR3 DNA is TGCAGTGCTAGTTACAGGGAAAGTGAAAAACTGTTTTTT. It specifies CSASYRESEKLFF.

The rearrangement uses TRBV19 and TRBJ1-6, with D maybe TRBD1 (5 bases). V lost 4 bases, J lost 9 bases, and 7 bases lay in between. The CDR3 sequence is 12 residues long. In germline, CDR1 is LNHDA, CDR2 SQIVND (reference sequence). Here the CDR3 reads CASSTGFSPLHF. DNA of the CDR3: TGTGCCAGTAGTACAGGGTTTTCACCCCTCCACTTT.

The V and J genes are TRBV27 and TRBJ2-1, with D possibly matching TRBD2 (5 bases). CDR1 and CDR2 from the germline V gene are MNHEY and SMNVEV (reference sequence). There are 17 residues in the CDR3. Trimming cost V 2 bases and J 2 bases, with 16 bases left between them. The CDR3 region has the DNA TGTGCCAGCAGTTTAGGGTCGGCGGGCCTACCCTACAATGAGCAGTTCTTC. Translated, it gives CASSLGSAGLPYNEQFF.

This chain joins TRBV9 and TRBJ1-3; no reliable D call. Between the trimmed V and J ends, which lost 0 bases and 0 bases, there was a span of 10 bases. The CDR3 runs to 16 residues. Per germline, CDR1 SGDLS and CDR2 YYNGEE. Here the CDR3 reads CASSVAMYLSGNTIYF. CDR3 DNA: TGTGCCAGCAGCGTAGCTATGTATCTCTCTGGAAACACCATATATTTT.

The chain links TRBV29-1 to TRBJ1-2, with D perhaps TRBD1 (5 bases). The CDR3 runs to 13 residues. V gave up 4 bases and J gave up 6 bases, with 15 bases separating them. Per germline, CDR1 SQVTM and CDR2 ANQGSEA. Here the CDR3 reads CSVVRDDFDGYTF. The CDR3 DNA is TGCAGCGTTGTCCGGGACGACTTCGATGGCTACACCTTC.

The V call is TRBV7-9, the J call TRBJ2-5, with D hard to call. V was trimmed by 5 bases and J by 3 bases, leaving 10 bases between them. Germline CDR1 and CDR2: SEHNR and FQNEAQ (reference sequence). CDR3 length: 13 residues. The CDR3 coding sequence is TGTGCCAGCAGCGAAGACATCGAAGAGACCCAGTACTTC. It yields the protein CASSEDIEETQYF.

CDR3 sequence reads: CASSWDRSSYNSPLHF. The DNA for the CDR3 is TGTGCCAGCAGCTGGGACAGGAGCTCCTATAATTCACCCCTCCACTTT. The chain joins TRBV7-2 to TRBJ1-6, with 8 bases lining up with TRBD1. The length of the CDR3 is 16 residues. Trimming at V came to 4 bases and at J to 0 bases, leaving 2 bases not matched to a gene. Germline V gene lookup returns CDR1 SGHTA and CDR2 FQGNSA.

V and J are TRBV9 and TRBJ2-3; D may match TRBD1 or TRBD2 (5 bases each). Trimming stripped 4 bases from V and 0 bases from J, with 9 bases between. The CDR3 sequence is 14 residues long. Germline CDR1 and CDR2: SGDLS and YYNGEE. CDR3 amino acids: CASSPRDSTDTQYF. The CDR3 DNA follows: TGTGCCAGCAGCCCCCGGGACAGCACAGATACGCAGTATTTT.

The chain couples TRBV19 to TRBJ1-2; D is perhaps TRBD1 (6 bases). The CDR3 extends over 15 amino acids. V was clipped by 5 bases and J by 2 bases, with 15 bases between them. The V gene's germline CDR1 is LNHDA and CDR2 SQIVND (reference sequence). The CDR3, as DNA: TGTGCCAGTAGTCTAGGGGACATCTCGAACTATGGCTACACCTTC. Translated, it gives CASSLGDISNYGYTF.